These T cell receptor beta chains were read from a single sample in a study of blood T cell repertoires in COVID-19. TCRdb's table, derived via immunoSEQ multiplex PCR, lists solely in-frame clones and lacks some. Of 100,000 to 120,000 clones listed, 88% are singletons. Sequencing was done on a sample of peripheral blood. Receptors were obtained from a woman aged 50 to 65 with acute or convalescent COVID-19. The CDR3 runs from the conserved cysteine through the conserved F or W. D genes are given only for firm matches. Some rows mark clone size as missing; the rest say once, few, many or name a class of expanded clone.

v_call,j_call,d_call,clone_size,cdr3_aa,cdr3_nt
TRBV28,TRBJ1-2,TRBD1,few,CASSWGQADYGYTF,TGTGCCAGCAGCTGGGGACAGGCGGACTATGGCTACACCTTC
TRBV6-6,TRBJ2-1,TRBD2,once,CASSYGGLAGGDEQFF,TGTGCCAGCAGTTACGGTGGGCTAGCGGGAGGGGATGAGCAGTTCTTC
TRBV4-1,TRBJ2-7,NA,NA,CASSQDRQGSSYEQYF,TGCGCCAGCAGCCAAGATAGGCAGGGTTCCTCCTACGAGCAGTACTTC
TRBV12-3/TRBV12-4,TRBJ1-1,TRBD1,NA,CASRQGWVTEAFF,TGTGCCAGTCGACAGGGTTGGGTCACTGAAGCTTTCTTT
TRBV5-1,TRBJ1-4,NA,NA,CASSASATNEKLFF,TGCGCCAGCAGCGCCAGTGCAACTAATGAAAAACTGTTTTTT
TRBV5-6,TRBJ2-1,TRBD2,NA,CASSLGLADYNEQFF,TGTGCCAGCAGCTTGGGTCTAGCGGACTACAATGAGCAGTTCTTC
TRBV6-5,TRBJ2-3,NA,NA,CASRAGPADTQYF,TGTGCCAGCCGGGCAGGGCCGGCAGATACGCAGTATTTT
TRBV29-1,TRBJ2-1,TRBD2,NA,CSVPSGSNNEQFF,TGCAGCGTCCCCAGCGGGAGCAACAATGAGCAGTTCTTC
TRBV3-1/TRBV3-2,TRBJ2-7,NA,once,CASSQINEQYF,TGTGCCAGCAGCCAAATCAACGAGCAGTACTTC
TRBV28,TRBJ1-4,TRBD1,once,CASSIGGIAEKLFF,TGTGCCAGCAGCATAGGGGGCATCGCCGAAAAACTGTTTTTT
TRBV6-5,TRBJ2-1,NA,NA,CASSPGTGSGNEQFF,TGTGCCAGCAGCCCCGGGACTGGGTCTGGGAATGAGCAGTTCTTC
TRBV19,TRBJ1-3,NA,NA,CASSIGQGRRNTIYF,TGTGCCAGTAGTATCGGCCAGGGGAGAAGAAACACCATATATTTT
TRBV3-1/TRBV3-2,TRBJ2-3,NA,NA,CASSRSGSTDTQYF,TGTGCCAGCAGCCGAAGCGGGAGCACAGATACGCAGTATTTT
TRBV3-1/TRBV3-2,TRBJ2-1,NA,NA,CASSLGSSYNEQFF,TGTGCCAGCAGCCTCGGGAGCTCCTACAATGAGCAGTTCTTC
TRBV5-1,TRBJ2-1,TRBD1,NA,CASSQGTGAYNEQFF,TGCGCCAGCAGCCAGGGGACAGGGGCCTACAATGAGCAGTTCTTC
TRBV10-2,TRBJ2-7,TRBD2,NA,CASSKPSGKGNEQYF,TGCGCCAGCAGTAAACCTAGCGGGAAGGGGAACGAGCAGTACTTC
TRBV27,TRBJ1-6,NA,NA,CASSLYPPPLRPLHF,TGTGCCAGCAGTTTATATCCCCCACCGCTGCGGCCCCTCCACTTT
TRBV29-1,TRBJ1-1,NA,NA,CSVDSRGGTEAFF,TGCAGCGTTGATTCGCGGGGCGGCACTGAAGCTTTCTTT